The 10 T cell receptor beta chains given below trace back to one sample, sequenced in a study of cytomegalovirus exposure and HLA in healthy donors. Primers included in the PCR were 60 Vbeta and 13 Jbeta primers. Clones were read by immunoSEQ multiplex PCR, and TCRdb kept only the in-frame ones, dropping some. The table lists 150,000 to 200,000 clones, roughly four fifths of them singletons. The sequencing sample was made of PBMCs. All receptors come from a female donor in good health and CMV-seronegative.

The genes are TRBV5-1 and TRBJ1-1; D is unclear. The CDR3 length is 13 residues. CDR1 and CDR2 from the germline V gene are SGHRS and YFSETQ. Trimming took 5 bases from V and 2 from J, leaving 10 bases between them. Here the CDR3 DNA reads TGCGCCAGCAGTCCAGGCTTCAACACTGAAGCTTTCTTT. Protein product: CASSPGFNTEAFF.

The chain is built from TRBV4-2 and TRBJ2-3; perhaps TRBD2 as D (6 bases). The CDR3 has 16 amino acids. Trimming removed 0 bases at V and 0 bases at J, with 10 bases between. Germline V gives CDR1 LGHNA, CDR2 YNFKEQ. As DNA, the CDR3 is TGTGCCAGCAGCCAAGAAACGGAGGGAAGCACAGATACGCAGTATTTT. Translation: CASSQETEGSTDTQYF.

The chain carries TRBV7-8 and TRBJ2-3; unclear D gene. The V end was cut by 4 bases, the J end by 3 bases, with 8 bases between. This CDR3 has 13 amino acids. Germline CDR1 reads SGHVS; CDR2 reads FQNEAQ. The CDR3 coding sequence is TGTGCCAGCAGCTACCCCGGGACAGATACGCAGTATTTT. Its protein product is CASSYPGTDTQYF.

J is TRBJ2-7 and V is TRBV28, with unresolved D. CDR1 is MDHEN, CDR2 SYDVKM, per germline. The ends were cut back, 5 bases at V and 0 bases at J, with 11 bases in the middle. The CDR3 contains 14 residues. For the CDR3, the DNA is TGTGCCAGCAGTACTACCCCAAGCTCCTACGAGCAGTACTTC. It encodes CASSTTPSSYEQYF.

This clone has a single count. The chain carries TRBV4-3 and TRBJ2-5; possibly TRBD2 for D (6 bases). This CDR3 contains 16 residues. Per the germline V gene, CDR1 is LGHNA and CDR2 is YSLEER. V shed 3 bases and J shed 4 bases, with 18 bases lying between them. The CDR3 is CASSQELGGGGETQYF. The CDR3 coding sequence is TGCGCCAGCAGCCAGGAACTGGGGGGAGGTGGAGAGACCCAGTACTTC.

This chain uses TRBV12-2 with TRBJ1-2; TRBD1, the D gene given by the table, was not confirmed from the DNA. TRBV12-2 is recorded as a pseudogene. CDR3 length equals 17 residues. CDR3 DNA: TGTGCAAGTCGCTTAGGAAACCATGAGGACAGCCACTATGGCTACACCTTC. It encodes CASRLGNHEDSHYGYTF.

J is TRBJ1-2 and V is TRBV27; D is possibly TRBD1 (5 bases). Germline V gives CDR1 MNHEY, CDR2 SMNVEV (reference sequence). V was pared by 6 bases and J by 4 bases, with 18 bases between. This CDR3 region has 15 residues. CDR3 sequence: CASSPTGQPFYGYTF. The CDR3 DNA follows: TGTGCCAGCAGCCCTACCGGACAACCTTTCTATGGCTACACCTTC.

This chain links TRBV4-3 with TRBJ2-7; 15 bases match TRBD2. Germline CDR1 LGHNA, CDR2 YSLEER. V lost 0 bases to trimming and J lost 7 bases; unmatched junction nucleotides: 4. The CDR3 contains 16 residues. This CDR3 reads CASSQDGLAGGGEQYF. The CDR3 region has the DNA TGCGCCAGCAGCCAAGATGGACTAGCGGGAGGGGGAGAGCAGTACTTC.

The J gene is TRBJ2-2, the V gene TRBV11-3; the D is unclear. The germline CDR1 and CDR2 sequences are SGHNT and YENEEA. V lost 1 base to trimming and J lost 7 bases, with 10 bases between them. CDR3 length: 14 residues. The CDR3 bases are TGTGCCAGCAGCTTAGTTCGGCGAGGCGGGGAGCTGTTTTTT. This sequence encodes CASSLVRRGGELFF.

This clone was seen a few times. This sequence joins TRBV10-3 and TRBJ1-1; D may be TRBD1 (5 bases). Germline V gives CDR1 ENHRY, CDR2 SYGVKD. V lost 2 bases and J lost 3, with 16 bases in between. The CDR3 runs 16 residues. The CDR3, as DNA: TGTGCCATCAGTGAGACGACTTTACCGGGGGACACTGAAGCTTTCTTT. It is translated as CAISETTLPGDTEAFF.